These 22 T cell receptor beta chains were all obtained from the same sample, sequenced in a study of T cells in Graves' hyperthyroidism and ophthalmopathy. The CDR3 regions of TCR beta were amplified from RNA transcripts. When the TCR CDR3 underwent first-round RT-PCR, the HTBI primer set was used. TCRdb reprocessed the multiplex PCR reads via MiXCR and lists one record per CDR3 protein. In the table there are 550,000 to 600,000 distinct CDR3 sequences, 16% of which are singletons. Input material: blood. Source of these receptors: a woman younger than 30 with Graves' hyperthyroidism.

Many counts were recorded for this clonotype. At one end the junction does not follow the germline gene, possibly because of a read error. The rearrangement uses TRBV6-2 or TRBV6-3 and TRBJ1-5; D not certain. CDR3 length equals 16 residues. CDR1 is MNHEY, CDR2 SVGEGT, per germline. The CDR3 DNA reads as TGTGCCAGCAGTAAAAGCGGGGAATATAGCAATCAGCCTCAGCATTTT. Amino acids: CASSKSGEYSNQPQHF.

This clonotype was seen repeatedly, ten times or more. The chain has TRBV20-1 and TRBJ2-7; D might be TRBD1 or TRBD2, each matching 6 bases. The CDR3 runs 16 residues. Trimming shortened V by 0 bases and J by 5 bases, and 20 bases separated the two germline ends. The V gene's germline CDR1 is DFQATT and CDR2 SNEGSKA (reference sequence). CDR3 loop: CSARDRIRGDLNEQYF. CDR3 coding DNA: TGCAGTGCTAGAGATCGAATAAGGGGGGATCTGAACGAGCAGTACTTC.

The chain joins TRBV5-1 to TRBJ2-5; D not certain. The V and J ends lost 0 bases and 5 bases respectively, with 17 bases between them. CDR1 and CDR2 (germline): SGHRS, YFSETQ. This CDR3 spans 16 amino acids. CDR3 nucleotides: TGCGCCAGCAGCTTGGATCCCCCTCGGAGTCGGGAGACCCAGTACTTC. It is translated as CASSLDPPRSRETQYF.

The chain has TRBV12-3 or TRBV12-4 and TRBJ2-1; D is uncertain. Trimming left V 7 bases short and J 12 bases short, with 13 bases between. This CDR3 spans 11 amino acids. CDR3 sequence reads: CASTPGTRQFF. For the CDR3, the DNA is TGTGCCAGCACCCCCGGAACGAGGCAGTTCTTC.

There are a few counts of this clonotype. The CDR3, as DNA: TGCAGTGTAATGAGTTTTCTATCCAACTCCTACGAGCAGTACTTC. Its protein is CSVMSFLSNSYEQYF. The rearrangement links TRBV20-1 to TRBJ2-7; no clear D gene. Germline V gene lookup returns CDR1 DFQATT and CDR2 SNEGSKA (reference sequence). This CDR3 comprises 15 residues. V lost 7 bases to trimming and J lost 0 bases, with 19 bases between them.

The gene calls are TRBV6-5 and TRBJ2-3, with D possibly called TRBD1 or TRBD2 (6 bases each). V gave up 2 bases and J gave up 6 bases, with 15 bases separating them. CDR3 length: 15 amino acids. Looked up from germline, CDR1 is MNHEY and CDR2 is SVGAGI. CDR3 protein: CASSYGGGSADTQYF. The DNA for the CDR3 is TGTGCCAGCAGTTACGGAGGGGGGAGCGCGGATACGCAGTATTTT.

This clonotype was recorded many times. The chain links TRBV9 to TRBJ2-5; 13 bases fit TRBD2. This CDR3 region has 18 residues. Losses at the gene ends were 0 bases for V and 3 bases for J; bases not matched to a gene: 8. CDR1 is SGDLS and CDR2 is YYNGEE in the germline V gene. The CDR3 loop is CASSVGVRGTSGKETQYF. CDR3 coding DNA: TGTGCCAGCAGCGTAGGGGTTCGCGGGACTAGCGGGAAAGAGACCCAGTACTTC.

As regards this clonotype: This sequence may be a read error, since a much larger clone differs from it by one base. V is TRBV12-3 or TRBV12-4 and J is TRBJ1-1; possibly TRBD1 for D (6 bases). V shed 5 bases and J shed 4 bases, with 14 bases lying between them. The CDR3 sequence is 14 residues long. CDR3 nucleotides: TGTGCCAGCAGTCCCAGGCAGGGGTGCACTGAAGCTTTCTTT. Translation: CASSPRQGCTEAFF.

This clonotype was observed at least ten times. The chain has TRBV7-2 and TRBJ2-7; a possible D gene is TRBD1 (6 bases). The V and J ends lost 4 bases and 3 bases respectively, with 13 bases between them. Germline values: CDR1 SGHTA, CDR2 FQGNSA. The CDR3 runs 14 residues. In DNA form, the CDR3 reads TGTGCCAGCAGCTCACAGGGTCCTCTCTACGAGCAGTACTTC. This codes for CASSSQGPLYEQYF.

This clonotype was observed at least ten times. The CDR3 nucleotides are TGTGCCAGCTCGACCGGGGCCTCCGGGCAGCCCCCCCAGTTCTTC. Amino acids: CASSTGASGQPPQFF. The chain recombines TRBV18 with TRBJ2-1; either TRBD1 or TRBD2 may supply D (5 bases each). CDR3 size: 15 residues. CDR1 and CDR2 from the germline V gene are KGHSH and LQKENI. The V and J ends lost 6 bases and 13 bases respectively, with 25 bases between them.

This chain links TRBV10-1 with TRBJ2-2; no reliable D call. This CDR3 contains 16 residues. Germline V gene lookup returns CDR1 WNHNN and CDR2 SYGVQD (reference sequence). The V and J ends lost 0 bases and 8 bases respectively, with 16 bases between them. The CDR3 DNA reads TGCGCCAGCAGTGAGTCTTTTACCGGAAGGGCGGGGGAGCTGTTTTTT. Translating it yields CASSESFTGRAGELFF.

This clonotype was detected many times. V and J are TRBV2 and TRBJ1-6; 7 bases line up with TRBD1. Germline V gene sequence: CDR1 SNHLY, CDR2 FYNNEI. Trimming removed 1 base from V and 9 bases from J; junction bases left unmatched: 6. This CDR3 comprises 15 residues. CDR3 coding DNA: TGTGCCAGCAGTGAAGGACAGGGCCGGGGTTCACCCCTCCACTTT. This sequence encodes CASSEGQGRGSPLHF. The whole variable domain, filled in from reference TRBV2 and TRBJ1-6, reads EPEVTQTPSHQVTQMGQEVILRCVPISNHLYFYWYRQILGQKVEFLVSFYNNEISEKSEIFDDQFSVERPDGSNFTLKIRSTKLEDSAMYFCASSEGQGRGSPLHFGNGTRLTVT.

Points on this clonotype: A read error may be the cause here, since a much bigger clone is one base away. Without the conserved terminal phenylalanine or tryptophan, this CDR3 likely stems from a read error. The CDR3 region is CASSPLLERLAGTGELFS. CDR3 DNA: TGTGCCAGCAGTCCTCTCCTCGAGAGACTAGCGGGCACCGGGGAGCTGTTTTCT. The chain couples TRBV6-1 to TRBJ2-2; 10 bases map to TRBD2. CDR3 size: 18 residues. V gave up 5 bases and J gave up 4 bases; unmatched junction bases: 13. Germline CDR1 is MNHNS and CDR2 is SASEGT.

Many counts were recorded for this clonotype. The CDR3 loop is CASSYSQGGGQETQYF. The DNA of the CDR3 is TGTGCCAGCAGTTACTCGCAGGGAGGAGGCCAAGAGACCCAGTACTTC. The rearrangement links TRBV6-5 to TRBJ2-5; weak D call: TRBD2 (6 bases). This CDR3 has 16 amino acids. V was pared by 0 bases and J by 1 base, with 12 bases between. The V gene's germline CDR1 is MNHEY and CDR2 SVGAGI.

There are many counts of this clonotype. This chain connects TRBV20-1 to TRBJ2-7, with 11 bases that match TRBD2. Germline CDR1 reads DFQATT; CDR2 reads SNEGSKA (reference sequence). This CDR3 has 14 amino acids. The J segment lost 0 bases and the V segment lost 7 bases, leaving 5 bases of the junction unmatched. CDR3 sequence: CSVTTSGISYEQYF. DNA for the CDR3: TGCAGTGTCACGACTAGCGGGATCTCCTACGAGCAGTACTTC.

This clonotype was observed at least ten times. The CDR3 protein is CASSSSGISYNEQFF. The CDR3, as DNA: TGCGCCAGCAGCTCTAGCGGGATATCCTACAATGAGCAGTTCTTC. This chain links TRBV5-1 with TRBJ2-1; 9 positions match TRBD2. Unmatched junction bases numbered 2, after V lost 3 bases and J lost 1 base. The CDR3 spans 15 residues. The germline V gene encodes CDR1 SGHRS and CDR2 YFSETQ. Filled out from reference TRBV5-1 and TRBJ2-1, the complete variable domain reads KAGVTQTPRYLIKTRGQQVTLSCSPISGHRSVSWYQQTPGQGLQFLFEYFSETQRNKGNFPGRFSGRQFSNSRSEMNVSTLELGDSALYLCASSSSGISYNEQFFGPGTRLTVL.

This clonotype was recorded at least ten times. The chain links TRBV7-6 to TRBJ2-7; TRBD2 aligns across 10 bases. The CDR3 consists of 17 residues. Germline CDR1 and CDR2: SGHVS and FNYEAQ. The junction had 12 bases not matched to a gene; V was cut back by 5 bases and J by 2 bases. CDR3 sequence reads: CASSLSPPAGGPYEQYF. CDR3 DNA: TGTGCCAGCAGCCTATCTCCCCCAGCGGGAGGGCCCTACGAGCAGTACTTC.

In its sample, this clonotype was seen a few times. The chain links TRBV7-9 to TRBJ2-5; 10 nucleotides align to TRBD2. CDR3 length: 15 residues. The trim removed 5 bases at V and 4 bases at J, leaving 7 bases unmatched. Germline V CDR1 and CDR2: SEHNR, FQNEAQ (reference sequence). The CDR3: CASSAPSGRGETQYF. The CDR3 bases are TGTGCCAGCAGCGCCCCTAGCGGGAGAGGAGAGACCCAGTACTTC.

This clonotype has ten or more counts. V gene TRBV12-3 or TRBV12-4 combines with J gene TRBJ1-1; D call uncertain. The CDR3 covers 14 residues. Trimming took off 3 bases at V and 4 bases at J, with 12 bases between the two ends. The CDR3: CASSLGWEGTEAFF. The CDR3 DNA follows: TGTGCCAGCAGTTTGGGATGGGAGGGCACTGAAGCTTTCTTT.

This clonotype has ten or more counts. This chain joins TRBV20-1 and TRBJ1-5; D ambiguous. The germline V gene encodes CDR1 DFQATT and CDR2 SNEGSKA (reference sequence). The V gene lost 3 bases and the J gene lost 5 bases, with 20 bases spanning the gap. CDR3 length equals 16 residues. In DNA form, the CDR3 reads TGCAGTGCTAGGATCAGCCGGAGCGGTCTGCATCAGCCCCAGCATTTT. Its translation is CSARISRSGLHQPQHF.

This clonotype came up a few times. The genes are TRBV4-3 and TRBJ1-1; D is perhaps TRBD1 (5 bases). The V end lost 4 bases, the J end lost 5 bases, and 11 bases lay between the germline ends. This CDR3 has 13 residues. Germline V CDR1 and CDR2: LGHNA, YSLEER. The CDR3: CASSRLKGTEAFF. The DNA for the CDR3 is TGCGCCAGCAGCCGCCTGAAGGGGACTGAAGCTTTCTTT.

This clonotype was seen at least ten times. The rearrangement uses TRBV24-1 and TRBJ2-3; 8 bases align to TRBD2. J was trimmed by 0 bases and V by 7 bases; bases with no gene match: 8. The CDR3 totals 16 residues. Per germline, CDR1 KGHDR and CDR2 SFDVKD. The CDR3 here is CATSPRTSRSTDTQYF. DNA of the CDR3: TGTGCCACCAGCCCGAGGACTAGCAGAAGCACAGATACGCAGTATTTT.